The 10 T cell receptor beta chains given below trace back to one sample, sequenced in a study of blood T cell repertoires in COVID-19 (dated by TCRdb to the early 2020s). Library method: the immunoSEQ multiplex PCR assay. TCRdb re-hosts the immuneACCESS table, in-frame sequences only. Its copies lack some clones; in the studies checked, an unresolved V gene accounts for under half of them, and the cause for the rest is not known. Counted in this sample were approximately 230,000 clones; about 89% of them appeared once. Roughly 4% of the sample lies in the top ten. The sample taken for sequencing was PBMCs or T cells enriched from blood (not recorded which). These receptors originate from a woman in her 30s who had recovered from COVID-19.

The chain couples TRBV5-6 to TRBJ2-2, with D possibly being TRBD2 (5 bases). The V end was cut by 4 bases, the J end by 4 bases, with 8 bases between. The CDR3 is 13 amino acids. CDR1 and CDR2 from the germline V gene are SGHDT and YYEEEE. The CDR3 DNA follows: TGTGCCAGCAGCGCGCGGGCCACCGGGGAGCTGTTTTTT. This sequence encodes CASSARATGELFF.

V gene TRBV7-9 combines with J gene TRBJ2-1; TRBD2 aligns across 10 bases. This CDR3 has 15 residues. CDR1 is SEHNR and CDR2 is FQNEAQ in the germline V gene (reference sequence). With V trimmed by 4 bases and J by 4 bases, 4 bases remained unmatched. For the CDR3, the DNA is TGTGCCAGCAGCTCCCCGACTAGCGGGTACAATGAGCAGTTCTTC. Translated, it gives CASSSPTSGYNEQFF.

The gene calls are TRBV4-2 and TRBJ1-5; D remains ambiguous. Per germline, CDR1 LGHNA and CDR2 YNFKEQ. V was cut by 1 base and J by 5 bases, with 9 bases left in between. This CDR3 spans 14 amino acids. The CDR3: CASSQGQPDQPQHF. The CDR3 DNA is TGTGCCAGCAGCCAAGGACAACCTGATCAGCCCCAGCATTTT.

The rearrangement uses TRBV11-2 and TRBJ2-3, with D tentatively TRBD1 (5 bases). The CDR3 is made up of 13 amino acids. Germline lookup yields CDR1 SGHAT and CDR2 FQNNGV. V was clipped by 2 bases and J by 4 bases, with 7 bases between them. The CDR3 region is CASSLRGADTQYF. Here the CDR3 DNA reads TGTGCCAGCAGCTTAAGGGGTGCAGATACGCAGTATTTT.

The genes are TRBV27 and TRBJ2-3, with TRBD2 matching over 8 bases. V shed 6 bases and J 1 base; nucleotides not matched to a gene: 6. CDR3 size: 15 residues. The germline gives CDR1 MNHEY, CDR2 SMNVEV (reference sequence). The CDR3 DNA reads TGTGCCAGCAGCTTCACTAGCGGCCGCACAGATACGCAGTATTTT. It codes for CASSFTSGRTDTQYF.

The chain recombines TRBV3-1 (or the pseudogene TRBV3-2) with TRBJ1-5; maybe TRBD1 (6 bases). CDR1 is LGHDT, CDR2 YNNKEL, per germline (reference sequence). V lost 4 bases to trimming and J lost 5 bases, with 12 bases between them. The CDR3 has 14 amino acids. The CDR3 here is CASSRDTTHQPQHF. For the CDR3, the DNA is TGTGCCAGCAGCCGGGACACAACTCATCAGCCCCAGCATTTT.

The chain joins TRBV11-3 to TRBJ1-6, with a weak D call TRBD1 (6 bases). Germline CDR1 SGHNT, CDR2 YENEEA. V gave up 4 bases and J gave up 6 bases, with 13 bases separating them. CDR3 length: 15 amino acids. CDR3 in amino acids: CASSSGTGTNSPLHF. DNA for the CDR3: TGTGCCAGCAGCTCCGGAACAGGGACTAATTCACCCCTCCACTTT. Together with reference TRBV11-3 and TRBJ1-6, the CDR3 gives the full variable domain: EAGVVQSPRYKIIEKKQPVAFWCNPISGHNTLYWYLQNLGQGPELLIRYENEEAVDDSQLPKDRFSAERLKGVDSTLKIQPAELGDSAVYLCASSSGTGTNSPLHFGNGTRLTVT.

This chain connects TRBV7-9 to TRBJ1-2; the D gene is possibly TRBD1 (6 bases). The CDR3 extends over 14 amino acids. The V gene's germline CDR1 is SEHNR and CDR2 FQNEAQ (reference sequence). Trimming shortened V by 4 bases and J by 8 bases, and 17 bases separated the two germline ends. CDR3 sequence: CASSSRLDSFGYTF. For the CDR3, the DNA is TGTGCCAGCAGCTCCCGCTTGGACAGTTTCGGCTACACCTTC. Complete variable domain (other parts from reference TRBV7-9 and TRBJ1-2): DTGVSQNPRHKITKRGQNVTFRCDPISEHNRLYWYRQTLGQGPEFLTYFQNEAQLEKSRLLSDRFSAERPKGSFSTLEIQRTEQGDSAMYLCASSSRLDSFGYTFGSGTRLTVV.

This chain uses TRBV19 with TRBJ2-5, with 11 bases identical to TRBD2. J gave up 2 bases and V 4 bases, and 3 bases lay outside the gene matches. Germline assignment: CDR1 LNHDA and CDR2 SQIVND (reference sequence). The CDR3 spans 15 residues. For the CDR3, the DNA is TGTGCCAGTAGTAGGACTAGCGGGCAACAAGAGACCCAGTACTTC. This encodes CASSRTSGQQETQYF.

The J gene is TRBJ2-1, the V gene TRBV7-3; D remains ambiguous. The V end was cut by 2 bases, the J end by 10 bases, with 9 bases between. The germline gives CDR1 SGHTA, CDR2 FQGTGA. This CDR3 spans 12 amino acids. The CDR3 here is CASSLSGLEQFF. The CDR3 DNA follows: TGTGCCAGCAGCTTATCGGGTCTGGAGCAGTTCTTC.